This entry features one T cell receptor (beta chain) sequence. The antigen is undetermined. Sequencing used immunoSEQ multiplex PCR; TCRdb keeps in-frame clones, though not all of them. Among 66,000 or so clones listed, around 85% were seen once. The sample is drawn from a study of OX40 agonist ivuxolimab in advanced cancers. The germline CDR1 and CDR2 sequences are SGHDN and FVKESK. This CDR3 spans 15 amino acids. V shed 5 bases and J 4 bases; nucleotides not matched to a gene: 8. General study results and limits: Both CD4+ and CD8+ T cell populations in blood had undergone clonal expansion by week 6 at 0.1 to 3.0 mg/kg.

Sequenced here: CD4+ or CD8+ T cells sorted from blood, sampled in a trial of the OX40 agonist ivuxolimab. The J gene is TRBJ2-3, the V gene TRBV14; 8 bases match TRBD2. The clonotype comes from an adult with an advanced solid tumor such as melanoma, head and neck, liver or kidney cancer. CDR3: CASSAYSGKADTQYF. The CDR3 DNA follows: TGTGCCAGCAGCGCCTATAGCGGGAAGGCAGATACGCAGTATTTT. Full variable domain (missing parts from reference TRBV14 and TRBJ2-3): EAGVTQFPSHSVIEKGQTVTLRCDPISGHDNLYWYRRVMGKEIKFLLHFVKESKQDESGMPNNRFLAERTGGTYSTLKVQPAELEDSGVYFCASSAYSGKADTQYFGPGTRLTVL.